This is a list of T cell receptor beta chains from one sample in a study of T cell repertoires in cytomegalovirus infection. Using its own MiXCR run on the reads, TCRdb lists one record per CDR3 protein. The sample records hundreds of thousands of distinct CDR3 sequences, around a third being singletons. These receptors are not linked to any known antigen. The specimen comprised cultured PBMCs, sampled from culture after CMV antigen stimulation. The receptors derive from a human donor in good health (CMV status not recorded). Some clones in this sample may be carry-over from other donors' samples. Each CDR3 is given without its conserved first and last residue.

j_call: TRBJ1-2; v_call: TRBV7-2; cdr3_aa: ASSFGSSREYGYT
j_call: TRBJ1-4; v_call: TRBV4-3; cdr3_aa: ASSQNSDRTYEKLF
j_call: TRBJ2-6; v_call: TRBV7-9; cdr3_aa: ASSQGANSGANVLT
j_call: TRBJ1-5; v_call: TRBV19; cdr3_aa: ASSILGQGNVSPQH
j_call: TRBJ1-6; v_call: TRBV6-1; cdr3_aa: ASSEANTVYNSPLH
j_call: TRBJ1-5; v_call: TRBV27; cdr3_aa: ASSSGTGGNSNQPQH
j_call: TRBJ2-6; v_call: TRBV20-1; cdr3_aa: SAILMGANVLT
j_call: TRBJ2-3; v_call: TRBV11-1; cdr3_aa: ASSPLGGARTDTQY
j_call: TRBJ2-1; v_call: TRBV2; cdr3_aa: ASRRLAGGPGNEQF
j_call: TRBJ2-1; v_call: TRBV2; cdr3_aa: ASRYYRGTF
j_call: TRBJ1-2; v_call: TRBV7-2; cdr3_aa: ASSSRQDYGYT
j_call: TRBJ2-2; v_call: TRBV27; cdr3_aa: ASNRGGNTGELF
j_call: TRBJ2-1; v_call: TRBV2; cdr3_aa: ASSQTGGVYNEQF
j_call: TRBJ2-2; v_call: TRBV7-6; cdr3_aa: ASSLVGLAVHTGELF
j_call: TRBJ1-4; v_call: TRBV11-2; cdr3_aa: ASSFEENEKLF
j_call: TRBJ1-2; v_call: TRBV7-8; cdr3_aa: ASSSPTRPSYGYT
j_call: TRBJ2-3; v_call: TRBV28; cdr3_aa: ASRESGGAGDTQY
j_call: TRBJ1-6; v_call: TRBV4-2; cdr3_aa: ASSQEQNNSPLH
j_call: TRBJ2-2; v_call: TRBV6-6; cdr3_aa: ASSYRGGQRQNTGELF
j_call: TRBJ2-7; v_call: TRBV7-2; cdr3_aa: ASSLATGNYEQY
j_call: TRBJ2-7; v_call: TRBV4-3; cdr3_aa: ASSQDTSYEQY
j_call: TRBJ2-3; v_call: TRBV28; cdr3_aa: ASRRGLTDTQY
j_call: TRBJ2-1; v_call: TRBV6-5; cdr3_aa: ASSLLTSGGTFSYNEQF
j_call: TRBJ2-1; v_call: TRBV7-2; cdr3_aa: ASSLVHHSGGTRHNEQF
j_call: TRBJ2-1; v_call: TRBV6-2/TRBV6-3; cdr3_aa: ASSRRNEQF
j_call: TRBJ1-5; v_call: TRBV12-3/TRBV12-4; cdr3_aa: ASSLDRGLSQPQH
j_call: TRBJ1-5; v_call: TRBV7-9; cdr3_aa: ASSPVDNQPQH
j_call: TRBJ2-5; v_call: TRBV19; cdr3_aa: ASSARGPASQETQY
j_call: TRBJ1-2; v_call: TRBV18; cdr3_aa: ASSPQSSTGPT
j_call: TRBJ1-5; v_call: TRBV12-3/TRBV12-4; cdr3_aa: ASSPPRGTFQPQH
j_call: TRBJ2-5; v_call: TRBV5-4; cdr3_aa: ASSSLKRGGLETQY
j_call: TRBJ2-1; v_call: TRBV7-8; cdr3_aa: ASSYNSRNEQF
j_call: TRBJ1-2; v_call: TRBV7-2; cdr3_aa: ASTGTGYSYGYT
j_call: TRBJ2-3; v_call: TRBV11-2; cdr3_aa: ASSFTGTGGDTQY
j_call: TRBJ2-7; v_call: TRBV6-6; cdr3_aa: ASRPPGTTFGEQY
j_call: TRBJ2-5; v_call: TRBV7-2; cdr3_aa: ASSLVAGDQETQY
j_call: TRBJ2-1; v_call: TRBV28; cdr3_aa: ASSSLRQAINNEQF
j_call: TRBJ2-7; v_call: TRBV6-5; cdr3_aa: ASSRDQGSSYEQY
j_call: TRBJ2-1; v_call: TRBV6-1; cdr3_aa: ASRSSGSGNEQF
j_call: TRBJ1-5; v_call: TRBV12-3/TRBV12-4; cdr3_aa: ASSLGTNNNQPQH